This TCR beta chain came from a study of radiotherapy plus CTLA-4 blockade in lung cancer. Study at large: Across the patients, objective responses occurred in 18%, and disease control in around 31%.

Ipilimumab-mediated CTLA-4 blockade plus focal radiation was given to patients having chemo-refractory metastatic non-small-cell lung cancer. Overall study findings and caveats: Reports state that early shifts in blood T cell clones, with interferon-beta, best predicted response. Subsequent to radiotherapy plus ipilimumab, tumor-derived TCR clones underwent expansion in blood.

Details on this clone: Its antigen is still unknown.

Clones were sequenced by immunoSEQ multiplex PCR, and TCRdb holds only the in-frame ones, with some missing. The sample holds about 62,000 clones; 60% to 80% are singletons and the top ten take 2.5% to 3.5%. The TCR originated in a human donor with non-small cell lung cancer who had a complete response to radiotherapy plus ipilimumab. The starting material was peripheral blood, obtained from a patient treated with radiotherapy plus ipilimumab.

CDR3 sequence: CASSPTQGPPGYF. In DNA, the CDR3 is TGCGCCAGCAGCCCAACACAGGGGCCCCCAGGATACTTC. V and J are TRBV5-1 and TRBJ2-7; 7 bases are a match to TRBD1. This CDR3 has 13 residues. V lost 4 bases, J lost 13 bases, and 14 bases stayed unmatched. Germline assignment: CDR1 SGHRS and CDR2 YFSETQ.